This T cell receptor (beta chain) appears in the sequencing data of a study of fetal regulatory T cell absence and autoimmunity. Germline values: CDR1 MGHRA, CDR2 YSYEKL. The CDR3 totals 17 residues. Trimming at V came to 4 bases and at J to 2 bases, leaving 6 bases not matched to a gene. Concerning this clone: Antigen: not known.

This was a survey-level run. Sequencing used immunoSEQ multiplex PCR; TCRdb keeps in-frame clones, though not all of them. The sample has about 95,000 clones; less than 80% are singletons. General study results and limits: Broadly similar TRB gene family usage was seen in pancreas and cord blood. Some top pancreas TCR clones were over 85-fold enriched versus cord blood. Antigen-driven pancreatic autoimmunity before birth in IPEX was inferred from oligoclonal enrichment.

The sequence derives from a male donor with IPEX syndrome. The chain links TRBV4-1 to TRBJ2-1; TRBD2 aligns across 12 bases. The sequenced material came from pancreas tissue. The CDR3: CASSLETSGGPYNEQFF. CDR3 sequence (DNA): TGCGCCAGCAGCCTGGAGACTAGCGGGGGACCCTACAATGAGCAGTTCTTC.